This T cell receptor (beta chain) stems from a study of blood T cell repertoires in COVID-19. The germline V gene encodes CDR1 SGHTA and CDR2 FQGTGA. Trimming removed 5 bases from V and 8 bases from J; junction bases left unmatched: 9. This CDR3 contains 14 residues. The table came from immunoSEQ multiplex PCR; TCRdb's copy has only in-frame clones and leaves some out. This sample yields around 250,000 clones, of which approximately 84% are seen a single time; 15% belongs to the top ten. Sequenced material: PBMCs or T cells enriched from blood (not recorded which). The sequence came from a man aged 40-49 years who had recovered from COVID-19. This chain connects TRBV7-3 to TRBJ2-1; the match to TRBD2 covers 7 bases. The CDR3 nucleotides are TGTGCCAGCAGCCCCGCTAGCGGAAGCGATGAGCAGTTCTTC. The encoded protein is CASSPASGSDEQFF. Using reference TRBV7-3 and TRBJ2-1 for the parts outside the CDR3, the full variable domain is GAGVSQTPSNKVTEKGKYVELRCDPISGHTALYWYRQSLGQGPEFLIYFQGTGAADDSGLPNDRFFAVRPEGSVSTLKIQRTERGDSAVYLCASSPASGSDEQFFGPGTRLTVL.